The 3 T cell receptor beta chains below all came from one sample that was sequenced in a study of CD8 T cells in Susac syndrome. Reverse transcription of about 0.45 to 1 ug RNA used random hexamers. TCRdb passed the immunoSEQ multiplex PCR reads through MiXCR, listing each CDR3 protein once. The data show roughly 200,000 distinct CDR3 sequences, with approximately 95% seen just once and around 0.08% held by the top ten. Sample: CD4+ T cells from PBMCs. Receptors were obtained from a human donor with multiple sclerosis.

The rearrangement joins TRBV20-1 to TRBJ2-5; perhaps TRBD1 as D (6 bases). V lost 5 bases to trimming and J lost 2 bases, with 21 bases between them. This CDR3 has 16 residues. Germline CDR1 and CDR2: DFQATT and SNEGSKA (reference sequence). As DNA, the CDR3 is TGCAGTGCTTATAACTCCCGGGACACTTATCAAGAGACCCAGTACTTC. This encodes CSAYNSRDTYQETQYF.

This chain joins TRBV7-9 and TRBJ2-5; D is unclear. The CDR3 sequence is 15 residues long. Per germline, CDR1 SEHNR and CDR2 FQNEAQ (reference sequence). Trimming removed 4 bases at V and 1 base at J, with 13 bases between. CDR3 nucleotide sequence: TGTGCCAGCAGCTCTACCTGGCGGTTCCAAGAGACCCAGTACTTC. Translated, it gives CASSSTWRFQETQYF.

V and J are TRBV30 and TRBJ1-2; D call uncertain. Trimming took 0 bases from V and 8 from J, leaving 10 bases between them. The CDR3 extends over 12 amino acids. CDR1 is GTSNPN and CDR2 is SVGIG in the germline V gene (reference sequence). The CDR3 spells CAWSVLPMGYTF. The CDR3 DNA follows: TGTGCCTGGAGTGTACTTCCTATGGGCTACACCTTC.